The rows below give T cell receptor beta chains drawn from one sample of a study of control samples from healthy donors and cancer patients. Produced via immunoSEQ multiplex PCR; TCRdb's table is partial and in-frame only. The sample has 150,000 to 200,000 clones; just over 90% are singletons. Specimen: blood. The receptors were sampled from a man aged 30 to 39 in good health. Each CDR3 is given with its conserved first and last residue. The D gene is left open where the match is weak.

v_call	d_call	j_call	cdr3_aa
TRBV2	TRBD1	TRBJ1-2	CASRGQGVYGYTF
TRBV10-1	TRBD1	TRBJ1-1	CASLSGTGEAFF
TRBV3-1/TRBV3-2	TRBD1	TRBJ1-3	CASSQQIGQGISGNTIYF
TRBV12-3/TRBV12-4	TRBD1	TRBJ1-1	CASSRTGVSEAFF
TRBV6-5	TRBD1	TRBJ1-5	CASSPSGGSNQPQHF
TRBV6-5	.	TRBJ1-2	CASSYSRERNYGYTF
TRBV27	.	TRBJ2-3	CASSLWSSTDTQYF
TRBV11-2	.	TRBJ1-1	CASSSVWGEAFF
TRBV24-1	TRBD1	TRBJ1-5	CATSDSSQRPQGANNQPQHF
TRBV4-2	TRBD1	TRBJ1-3	CASSQDYGTAGNTIYF
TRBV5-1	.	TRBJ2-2	CASSSTGSGTTGELFF
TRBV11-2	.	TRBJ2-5	CASSLVGDTLYQETQYF
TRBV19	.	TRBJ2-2	CASSIGLVWVGELFF
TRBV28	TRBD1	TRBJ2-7	CASSPGDRSYEQYF
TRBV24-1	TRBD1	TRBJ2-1	CATSDLRTPTGVGSSYNEQFF
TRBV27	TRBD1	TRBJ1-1	CASSRGTGSTEAFF
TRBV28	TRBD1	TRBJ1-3	CASSLGRGLGNTIYF
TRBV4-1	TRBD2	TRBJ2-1	CASSQGLVAGGFNEQFF
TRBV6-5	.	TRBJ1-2	CASSRKGDSNYGYTF
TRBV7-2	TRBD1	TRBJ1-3	CASSYYGTGVSGNTIYF
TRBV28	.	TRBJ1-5	CASSLIGFSNQPQHF
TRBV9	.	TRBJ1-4	CASSATGGINEKLFF
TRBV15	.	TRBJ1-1	CATSNSLTEAFF
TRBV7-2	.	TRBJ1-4	CASSFTGSNEKLFF
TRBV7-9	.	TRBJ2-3	CASGQGLMAVFTDTQYF
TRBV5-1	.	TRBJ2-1	CASSLAGTSYNEQFF
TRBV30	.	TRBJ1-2	CAWSAGGNGGHTF
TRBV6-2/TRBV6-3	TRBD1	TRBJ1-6	CASSPIDRDDSPLHF
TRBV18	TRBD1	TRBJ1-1	CASSLYGQGASTEAFF
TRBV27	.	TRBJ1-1	CASSLFGGMNTEAFF